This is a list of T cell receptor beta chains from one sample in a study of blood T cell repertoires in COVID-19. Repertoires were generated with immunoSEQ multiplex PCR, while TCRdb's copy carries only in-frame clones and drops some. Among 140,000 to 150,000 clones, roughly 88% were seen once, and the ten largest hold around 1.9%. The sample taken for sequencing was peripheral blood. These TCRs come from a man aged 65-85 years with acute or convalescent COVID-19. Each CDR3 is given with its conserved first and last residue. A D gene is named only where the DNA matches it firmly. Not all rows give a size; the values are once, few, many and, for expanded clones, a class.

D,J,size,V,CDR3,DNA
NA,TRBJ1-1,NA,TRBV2,CASRVGRGRVIAEAFF,TGTGCCAGCAGAGTGGGAAGGGGCAGGGTCATTGCTGAAGCTTTCTTT
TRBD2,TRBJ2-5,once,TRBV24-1,CATSASGGSGSIRETQYF,TGTGCCACCAGTGCCTCCGGGGGTAGCGGGAGTATCAGGGAGACCCAGTACTTC
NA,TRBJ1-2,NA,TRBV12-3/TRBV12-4,CASSLQLNYGYTF,TGTGCCAGCAGTTTGCAACTGAACTATGGCTACACCTTC
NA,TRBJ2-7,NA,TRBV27,CASSTDRDAYEQYF,TGTGCCAGCAGTACTGACAGAGATGCCTACGAGCAGTACTTC
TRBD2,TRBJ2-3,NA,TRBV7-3,CASSSRLAGADTQYF,TGTGCCAGCAGCTCAAGACTAGCGGGAGCAGATACGCAGTATTTT
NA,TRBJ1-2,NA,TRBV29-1,CSVVRRGGNGYTF,TGCAGCGTTGTCCGGCGGGGGGGCAATGGCTACACCTTC
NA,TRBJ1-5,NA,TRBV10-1,CASSEGQSQPQHF,TGCGCCAGCAGCGAGGGGCAGAGTCAGCCCCAGCATTTT
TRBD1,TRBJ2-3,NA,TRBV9,CLQGEATDTQYF,TGCCTACAGGGGGAGGCCACAGATACGCAGTATTTT
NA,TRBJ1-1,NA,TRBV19,CASSIDWNTEAFF,TGTGCCAGTAGTATAGACTGGAACACTGAAGCTTTCTTT
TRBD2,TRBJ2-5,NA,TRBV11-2,CASSPPAGVETQYF,TGTGCCAGCAGCCCTCCTGCGGGGGTGGAGACCCAGTACTTC
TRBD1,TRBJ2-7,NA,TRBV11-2,CASSLEPTGISSYEQYF,TGTGCCAGCAGCTTAGAGCCGACAGGGATTAGCTCCTACGAGCAGTACTTC
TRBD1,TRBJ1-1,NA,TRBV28,CASSRSGGKTEAFF,TGTGCCAGCAGTCGATCAGGGGGCAAAACTGAAGCTTTCTTT
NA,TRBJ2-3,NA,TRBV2,CASSEYGQGQDTQYF,TGTGCCAGCAGTGAATACGGGCAGGGCCAAGATACGCAGTATTTT
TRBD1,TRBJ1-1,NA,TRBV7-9,CASSSGQGWGNTEAFF,TGTGCCAGCAGCTCGGGACAGGGATGGGGGAACACTGAAGCTTTCTTT
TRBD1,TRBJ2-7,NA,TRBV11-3,CASSLLSGQNYEQYF,TGTGCCAGCAGCTTACTATCGGGACAGAACTACGAGCAGTACTTC
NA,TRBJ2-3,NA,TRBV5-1,CASSPRTNRGTDTQYF,TGCGCCAGCAGCCCGCGGACTAATAGGGGAACAGATACGCAGTATTTT
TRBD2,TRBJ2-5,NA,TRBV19,CASSLRPRSGVQETQYF,TGTGCCAGTAGTCTCCGCCCCCGGAGCGGGGTCCAAGAGACCCAGTACTTC
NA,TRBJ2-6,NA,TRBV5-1,CASSLANRGGTGANVLTF,TGCGCCAGCAGCTTGGCCAACAGGGGAGGAACTGGGGCCAACGTCCTGACTTTC
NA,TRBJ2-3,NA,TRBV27,CASSSLTNPRTDTQYF,TGTGCCAGCAGTTCCTTGACAAACCCGCGCACAGATACGCAGTATTTT
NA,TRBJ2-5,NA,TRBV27,CASTFSGSETQYF,TGTGCCAGCACCTTTTCAGGGTCGGAGACCCAGTACTTC
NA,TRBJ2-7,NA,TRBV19,CASSLSSGSYEQYF,TGTGCCAGTAGTTTATCCTCGGGATCCTACGAGCAGTACTTC
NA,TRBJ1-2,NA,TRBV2,CASSEVEGDYGYTF,TGTGCCAGCAGTGAAGTTGAGGGGGACTATGGCTACACCTTC
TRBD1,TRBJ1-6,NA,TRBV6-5,CASSYEQGSSPLHF,TGTGCCAGCAGTTATGAACAGGGGAGTTCACCCCTCCACTTT
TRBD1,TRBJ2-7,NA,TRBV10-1,CASGGQGVFHF,TGCGCCAGCGGTGGCCAGGGGGTTTTTCACTTC
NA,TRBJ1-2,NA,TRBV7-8,CASSSQGSYTF,TGTGCCAGCAGTTCTCAGGGCAGCTACACCTTC
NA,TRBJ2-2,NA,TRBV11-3,CASQETSGITGELFF,TGTGCCAGCCAAGAGACCAGCGGCATCACCGGGGAGCTGTTTTTT
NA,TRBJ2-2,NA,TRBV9,CASSPSMGPNTGELFF,TGTGCCAGCAGCCCCTCGATGGGGCCGAACACCGGGGAGCTGTTTTTT
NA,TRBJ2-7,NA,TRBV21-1,CASSKDPREGSYEQYF,TGTGCCAGCAGCAAAGATCCAAGGGAGGGGTCCTACGAGCAGTACTTC
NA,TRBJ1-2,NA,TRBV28,CASSLGHYGYTF,TGTGCCAGCAGTCTGGGCCACTATGGCTACACCTTC
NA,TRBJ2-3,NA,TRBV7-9,CASSLRVTYTDTQYF,TGTGCCAGCAGCCTAAGAGTCACCTACACAGATACGCAGTATTTT
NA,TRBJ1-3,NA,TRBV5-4,CASSFGDSRWGNTIYF,TGTGCCAGCAGCTTCGGGGACTCAAGGTGGGGAAACACCATATATTTT
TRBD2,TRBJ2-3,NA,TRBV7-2,CASSATSGSTDTQYF,TGTGCCAGCAGCGCAACTAGCGGGAGTACAGATACGCAGTATTTT
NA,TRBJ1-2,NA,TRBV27,CASTLQGWDTF,TGTGCCAGCACGTTGCAGGGGTGGGACACCTTC
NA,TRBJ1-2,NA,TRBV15,CATSRAGFLTLGDYGYTF,TGTGCCACCAGCAGAGCGGGATTTTTAACCCTCGGTGACTATGGCTACACCTTC
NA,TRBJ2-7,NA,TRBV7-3,CASSLLRWESAYEQYF,TGTGCCAGCAGCCTCTTGAGGTGGGAGTCCGCCTACGAGCAGTACTTC
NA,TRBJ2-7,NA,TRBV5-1,CASSLASRDSYEQYF,TGCGCCAGCAGCTTGGCCAGCAGGGACTCCTACGAGCAGTACTTC
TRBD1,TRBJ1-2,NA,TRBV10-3,CAISETGGFGYTF,TGTGCCATCAGTGAGACAGGGGGCTTTGGCTACACCTTC
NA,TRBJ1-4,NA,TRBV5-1,CASSLDAGADEKLFF,TGCGCCAGCAGCTTGGATGCGGGGGCAGATGAAAAACTGTTTTTT
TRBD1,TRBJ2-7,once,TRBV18,CASSPGTGPYEQYF,TGTGCCAGCTCACCAGGGACAGGCCCCTACGAGCAGTACTTC
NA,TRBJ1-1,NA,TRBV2,CASSEQQANTEAFF,TGTGCCAGCAGTGAACAACAGGCTAACACTGAAGCTTTCTTT
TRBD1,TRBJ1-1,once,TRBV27,CASSPLDRMNTEAFF,TGTGCCAGCAGTCCCCTGGACAGGATGAACACTGAAGCTTTCTTT